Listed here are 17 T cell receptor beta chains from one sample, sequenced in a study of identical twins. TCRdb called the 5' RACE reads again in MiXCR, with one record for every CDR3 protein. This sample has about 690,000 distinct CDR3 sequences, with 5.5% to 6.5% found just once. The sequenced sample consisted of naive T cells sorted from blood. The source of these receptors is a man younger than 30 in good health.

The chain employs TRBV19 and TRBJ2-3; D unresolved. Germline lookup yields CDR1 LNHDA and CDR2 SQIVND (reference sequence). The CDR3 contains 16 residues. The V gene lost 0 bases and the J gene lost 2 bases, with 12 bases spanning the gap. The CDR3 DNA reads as TGTGCCAGTAGTATAGAGGTTCGTCAAAACACAGATACGCAGTATTTT. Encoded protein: CASSIEVRQNTDTQYF.

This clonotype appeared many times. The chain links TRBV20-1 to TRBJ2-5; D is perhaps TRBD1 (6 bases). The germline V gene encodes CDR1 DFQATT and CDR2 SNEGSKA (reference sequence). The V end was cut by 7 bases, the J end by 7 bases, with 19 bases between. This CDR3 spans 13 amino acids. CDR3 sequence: CSGSDRRAGTQYF. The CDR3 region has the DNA TGCAGTGGGTCTGACAGGCGGGCCGGGACCCAGTACTTC.

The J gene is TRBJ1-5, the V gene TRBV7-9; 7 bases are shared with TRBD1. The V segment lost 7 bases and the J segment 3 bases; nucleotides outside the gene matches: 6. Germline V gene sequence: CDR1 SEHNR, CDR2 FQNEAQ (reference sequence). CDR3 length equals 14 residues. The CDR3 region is CASTSGQFNQPQHF. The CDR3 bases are TGTGCCAGCACCTCGGGACAGTTCAATCAGCCCCAGCATTTT.

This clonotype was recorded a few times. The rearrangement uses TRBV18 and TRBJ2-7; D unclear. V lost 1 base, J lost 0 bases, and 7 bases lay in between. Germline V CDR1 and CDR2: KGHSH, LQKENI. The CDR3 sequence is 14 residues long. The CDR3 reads CASSPRRFSYEQYF. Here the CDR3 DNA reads TGTGCCAGCTCACCACGCCGGTTCTCCTACGAGCAGTACTTC.

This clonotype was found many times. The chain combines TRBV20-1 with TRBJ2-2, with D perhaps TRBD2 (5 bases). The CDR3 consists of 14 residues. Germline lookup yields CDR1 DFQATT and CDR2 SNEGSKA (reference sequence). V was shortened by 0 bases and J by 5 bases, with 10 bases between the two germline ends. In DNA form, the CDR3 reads TGCAGTGCTAGAGATAACGGGGAGACCGGGGAGCTGTTTTTT. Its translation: CSARDNGETGELFF.

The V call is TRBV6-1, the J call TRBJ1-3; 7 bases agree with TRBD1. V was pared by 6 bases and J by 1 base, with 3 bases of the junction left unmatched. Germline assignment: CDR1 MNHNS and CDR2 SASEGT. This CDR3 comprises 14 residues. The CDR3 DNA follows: TGTGCCAGCAGACCAGGGGGTTCTGGAAACACCATATATTTT. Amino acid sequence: CASRPGGSGNTIYF.

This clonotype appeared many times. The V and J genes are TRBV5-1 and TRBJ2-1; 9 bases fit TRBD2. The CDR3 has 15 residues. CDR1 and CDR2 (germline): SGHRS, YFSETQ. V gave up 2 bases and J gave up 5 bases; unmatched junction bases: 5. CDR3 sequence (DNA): TGCGCCAGCAGCTTCGAACTAGCGGGTAACAATGAGCAGTTCTTC. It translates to CASSFELAGNNEQFF.

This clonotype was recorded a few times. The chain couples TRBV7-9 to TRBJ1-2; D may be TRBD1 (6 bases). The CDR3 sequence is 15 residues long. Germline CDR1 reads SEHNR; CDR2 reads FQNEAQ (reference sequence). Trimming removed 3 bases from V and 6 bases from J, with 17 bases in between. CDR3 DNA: TGTGCCAGCAGCTTTGGTCAGGGGAGAGACGATGGCTACACCTTC. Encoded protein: CASSFGQGRDDGYTF.

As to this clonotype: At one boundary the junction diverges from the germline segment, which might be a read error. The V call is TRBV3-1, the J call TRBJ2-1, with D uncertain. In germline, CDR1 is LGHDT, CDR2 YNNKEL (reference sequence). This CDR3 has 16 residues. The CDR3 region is CAGSQDLSSSYNEQFF. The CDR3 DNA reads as TGTGCCGGCAGCCAAGATCTCTCTAGCTCCTACAATGAGCAGTTCTTC.

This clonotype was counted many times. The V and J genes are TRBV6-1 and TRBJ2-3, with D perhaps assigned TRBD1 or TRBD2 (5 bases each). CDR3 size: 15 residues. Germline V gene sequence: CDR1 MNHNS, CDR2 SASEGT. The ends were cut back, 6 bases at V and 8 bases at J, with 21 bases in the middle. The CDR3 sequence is CASSISGTVGLTQYF. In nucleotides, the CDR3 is TGTGCCAGCAGCATATCCGGGACGGTGGGTCTTACGCAGTATTTT.

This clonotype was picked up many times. The CDR3 region is CASSPAAGQHSYNEQFF. The CDR3 DNA reads as TGCGCCAGCAGCCCGGCGGCGGGACAACACTCCTACAATGAGCAGTTCTTC. The gene calls are TRBV5-1 and TRBJ2-1; D tentatively fits TRBD1 or TRBD2 (6 bases each). This CDR3 is built from 17 residues. V dropped 4 bases and J dropped 0 bases, with 17 bases sitting between them. CDR1 SGHRS and CDR2 YFSETQ come from the germline V gene.

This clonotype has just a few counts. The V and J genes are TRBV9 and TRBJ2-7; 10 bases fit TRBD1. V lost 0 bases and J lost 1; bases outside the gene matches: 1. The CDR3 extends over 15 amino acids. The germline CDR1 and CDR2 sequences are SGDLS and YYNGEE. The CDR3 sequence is CASSVEDRGSYEQYF. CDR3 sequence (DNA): TGTGCCAGCAGCGTAGAGGACAGGGGGTCCTACGAGCAGTACTTC. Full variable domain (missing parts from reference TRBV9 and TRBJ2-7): DSGVTQTPKHLITATGQRVTLRCSPRSGDLSVYWYQQSLDQGLQFLIQYYNGEERAKGNILERFSAQQFPDLHSELNLSSLELGDSALYFCASSVEDRGSYEQYFGPGTRLTVT.

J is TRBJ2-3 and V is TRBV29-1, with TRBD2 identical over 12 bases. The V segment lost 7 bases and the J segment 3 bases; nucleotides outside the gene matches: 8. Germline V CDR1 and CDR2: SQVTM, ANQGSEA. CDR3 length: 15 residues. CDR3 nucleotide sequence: TGCAGCGCCTACGGACTAGCGGGGCCAACAGATACGCAGTATTTT. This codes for CSAYGLAGPTDTQYF.

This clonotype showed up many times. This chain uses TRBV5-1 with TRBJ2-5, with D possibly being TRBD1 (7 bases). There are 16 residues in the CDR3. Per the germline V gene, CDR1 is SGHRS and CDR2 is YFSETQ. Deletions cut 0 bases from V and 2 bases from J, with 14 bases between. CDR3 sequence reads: CASSLEATGRQETQYF. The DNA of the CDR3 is TGCGCCAGCAGCTTGGAGGCGACAGGGAGGCAAGAGACCCAGTACTTC.

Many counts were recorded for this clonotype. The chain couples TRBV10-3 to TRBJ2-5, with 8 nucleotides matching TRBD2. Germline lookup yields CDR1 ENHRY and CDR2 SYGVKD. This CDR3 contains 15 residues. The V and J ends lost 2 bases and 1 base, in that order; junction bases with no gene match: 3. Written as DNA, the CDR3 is TGTGCCATCAGTGAGAATGCGGGAGGCCAAGAGACCCAGTACTTC. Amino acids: CAISENAGGQETQYF.

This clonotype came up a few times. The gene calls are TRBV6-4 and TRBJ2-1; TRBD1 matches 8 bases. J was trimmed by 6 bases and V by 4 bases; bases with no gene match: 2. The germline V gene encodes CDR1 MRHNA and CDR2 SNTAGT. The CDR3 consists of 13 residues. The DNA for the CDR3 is TGTGCCAGCAGTGCCGGACAGGGCAATGAGCAGTTCTTC. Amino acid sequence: CASSAGQGNEQFF.

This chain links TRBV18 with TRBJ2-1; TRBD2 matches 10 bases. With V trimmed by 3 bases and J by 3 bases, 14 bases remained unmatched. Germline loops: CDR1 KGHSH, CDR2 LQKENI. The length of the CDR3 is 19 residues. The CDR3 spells CASSPVAGGRSRGYNEQFF. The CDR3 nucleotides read TGTGCCAGCTCACCTGTAGCGGGAGGCCGGTCCCGGGGCTACAATGAGCAGTTCTTC.